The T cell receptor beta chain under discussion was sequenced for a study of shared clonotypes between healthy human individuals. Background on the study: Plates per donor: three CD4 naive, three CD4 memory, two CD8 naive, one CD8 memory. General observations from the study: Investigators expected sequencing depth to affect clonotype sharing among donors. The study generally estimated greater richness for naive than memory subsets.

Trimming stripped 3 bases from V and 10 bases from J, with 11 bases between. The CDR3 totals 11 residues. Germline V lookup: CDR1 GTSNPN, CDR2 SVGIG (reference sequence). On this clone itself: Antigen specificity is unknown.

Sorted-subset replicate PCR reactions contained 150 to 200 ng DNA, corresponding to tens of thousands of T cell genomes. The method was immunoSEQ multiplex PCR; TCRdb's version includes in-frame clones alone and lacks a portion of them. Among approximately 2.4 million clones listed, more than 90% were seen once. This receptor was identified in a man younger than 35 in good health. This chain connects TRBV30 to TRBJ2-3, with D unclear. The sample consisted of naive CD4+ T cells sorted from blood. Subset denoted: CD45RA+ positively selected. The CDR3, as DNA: TGTGCCTGGAGCCTTAGCAGTGCGCAGTATTTT. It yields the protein CAWSLSSAQYF.